Listed below are T cell receptor beta chains from one sample, sequenced in a study of cytomegalovirus exposure and HLA in healthy donors. Here immunoSEQ multiplex PCR was the method, and the copy in TCRdb shows in-frame clones only, minus some. Of around 120,000 clones in the sample, over 65% were seen once. Sequences were obtained from PBMCs. These receptors were obtained from a young man in good health and CMV-seronegative. The CDR3 runs from the conserved cysteine through the conserved F or W. Each record gives: J gene, D gene, V gene, clone size, CDR3 protein, CDR3 DNA. The D gene is left open where the match is weak. Not every row has a clone size; where given, it reads once, few, many or a size class.

TRBJ1-1	NA	TRBV25-1	NA	CATRVNTEAFF	TGTGCCACGAGGGTGAACACTGAAGCTTTCTTT
TRBJ1-2	TRBD1	TRBV4-3	once	CASSQDKDRDYGYTF	TGCGCCAGCAGCCAAGATAAGGACAGGGACTATGGCTACACCTTC
TRBJ2-3	NA	TRBV12-1	few	CASSPPGQGGKTQYF	TGTGCCAGCAGCCCGCCGGGACAGGGGGGGAAGACGCAGTATTTT
TRBJ2-7	TRBD1	TRBV29-1	NA	CSSSQGASYEQYF	TGCAGCTCCTCTCAGGGGGCGTCCTACGAGCAGTACTTC
TRBJ2-1	TRBD2	TRBV15	NA	CATSRDHGLALDEQFF	TGTGCCACCAGCAGAGATCATGGACTAGCTCTAGATGAGCAGTTCTTC
TRBJ2-5	TRBD1	TRBV7-7	few	CASSLGQGLSETQYF	TGTGCCAGCAGCTTAGGACAGGGATTGAGCGAGACCCAGTACTTC
TRBJ2-2	NA	TRBV6-5	NA	CASSARGFVSGELFF	TGTGCCAGCAGTGCCAGGGGATTCGTGTCCGGGGAGCTGTTTTTT
TRBJ2-3	TRBD1	TRBV29-1	NA	CSVDPGGTGRTDTQYF	TGCAGCGTTGATCCAGGGGGAACGGGGAGAACAGATACGCAGTATTTT
TRBJ2-1	NA	TRBV5-4	once	CASSFSNEQFF	TGTGCCAGCAGCTTCAGCAATGAGCAGTTCTTC
TRBJ2-6	NA	TRBV4-3	once	CASSQDWAGGSSGANVLTF	TGCGCCAGCAGCCAAGATTGGGCAGGGGGGAGCTCTGGGGCCAACGTCCTGACTTTC
TRBJ2-7	TRBD2	TRBV5-4	NA	CASSSATSGGIYEQYF	TGTGCCAGCAGCTCGGCTACTAGCGGGGGAATCTACGAGCAGTACTTC
TRBJ2-2	NA	TRBV7-2	NA	CASSLMGGPTGELFF	TGTGCCAGCAGCTTAATGGGGGGGCCGACCGGGGAGCTGTTTTTT
TRBJ2-1	NA	TRBV5-4	NA	CASSSQVYNEQFF	TGTGCCAGCAGCTCCCAGGTTTACAATGAGCAGTTCTTC
TRBJ2-1	TRBD2	TRBV6-6	NA	CASSYYAGGRDEQFF	TGTGCCAGCAGTTATTACGCGGGGGGGCGTGATGAGCAGTTCTTC
TRBJ2-5	NA	TRBV21-1	NA	CASSSRDRQETQYF	TGTGCCAGCAGCAGCCGGGACAGGCAAGAGACCCAGTACTTC
TRBJ1-2	NA	TRBV19	NA	CASSIEARAYGYTF	TGTGCCAGTAGTATAGAGGCCAGGGCGTATGGCTACACCTTC
TRBJ2-3	NA	TRBV25-1	NA	CASSEFEGWTDTQYF	TGTGCCAGCAGTGAATTCGAGGGATGGACAGATACGCAGTATTTT
TRBJ2-5	NA	TRBV7-3	NA	CASSLTGGNQETQYF	TGTGCCAGCAGCTTAACCGGGGGAAACCAAGAGACCCAGTACTTC
TRBJ1-5	NA	TRBV4-1	NA	CASSQVPPGGGNQPQHF	TGCGCCAGCAGCCAAGTCCCCCCGGGTGGAGGGAATCAGCCCCAGCATTTT
TRBJ1-6	TRBD1	TRBV6-6	NA	CASSYLGQGTNSPLHF	TGTGCCAGCAGTTATTTGGGACAGGGGACTAATTCACCCCTCCACTTT
TRBJ1-2	NA	TRBV6-1	NA	CASSEWWDTYGYTF	TGTGCCAGCAGTGAGTGGTGGGACACCTATGGCTACACCTTC
TRBJ2-7	TRBD1	TRBV27	NA	CASSKGQSYYEQYF	TGTGCCAGCAGCAAGGGACAGAGTTACTACGAGCAGTACTTC
TRBJ2-1	TRBD2	TRBV5-1	NA	CASSFGLAVYNEQFF	TGCGCCAGCAGCTTTGGACTAGCGGTATACAATGAGCAGTTCTTC
TRBJ2-6	NA	TRBV29-1	NA	CSVETLTASGANVLTF	TGCAGCGTTGAAACACTGACTGCCTCTGGGGCCAACGTCCTGACTTTC
TRBJ1-1	TRBD1	TRBV27	NA	CASRVLGTGPLNTEAFF	TGTGCCAGCAGGGTACTCGGGACAGGGCCCTTGAACACTGAAGCTTTCTTT
TRBJ1-5	TRBD1	TRBV7-6	NA	CASSPRQGSNQPQHF	TGTGCCAGCAGCCCCCGACAGGGAAGCAATCAGCCCCAGCATTTT
TRBJ2-3	TRBD1	TRBV10-3	NA	CAIGAGQGSSPDTQYF	TGTGCCATCGGGGCGGGACAGGGGAGCAGTCCAGATACGCAGTATTTT
TRBJ1-5	TRBD1	TRBV6-1	NA	CASSDPGGSQPQHF	TGTGCCAGCAGTGACCCAGGGGGGAGCCAGCCCCAGCATTTT
TRBJ2-2	TRBD1	TRBV7-7	NA	CASSPGQGGNTGELFF	TGTGCCAGCAGCCCCGGACAGGGAGGGAACACCGGGGAGCTGTTTTTT
TRBJ2-2	NA	TRBV7-3	medium-sized	CASSLLATGELFF	TGTGCCAGCAGCTTATTAGCGACCGGGGAGCTGTTTTTT
TRBJ1-5	NA	TRBV28	few	CASSLGGAALRAQHF	TGTGCCAGCAGCCTGGGAGGGGCGGCCCTTAGGGCCCAGCATTTT
TRBJ1-2	NA	TRBV6-6	NA	CASRSVSNYGYTF	TGTGCCAGCAGGTCGGTTTCTAACTATGGCTACACCTTC
TRBJ1-2	TRBD1	TRBV4-3	NA	CASSQDPGQGWGGYTF	TGCGCCAGCAGCCAAGACCCGGGACAGGGGTGGGGTGGCTACACCTTC
TRBJ2-7	TRBD2	TRBV5-6	NA	CASSSTSGGPLSSYEQYF	TGTGCCAGCAGTTCGACTAGCGGGGGGCCGCTCAGCTCCTACGAGCAGTACTTC
TRBJ2-1	NA	TRBV2	few	CASTPGRGYGEQFF	TGTGCCAGCACCCCCGGGCGAGGGTATGGTGAGCAGTTCTTC